This T cell receptor (beta chain) was recorded in a study of T cell responses to AZD1222 COVID-19 vaccine. Clones were read by immunoSEQ multiplex PCR, and TCRdb kept only the in-frame ones, dropping some. The sample lists some 92,000 clones; around nine tenths were seen once. Trimming took 6 bases from V and 2 from J; bases not matched to a gene: 5. This CDR3 has 13 amino acids. CDR1 and CDR2 (germline): SQVTM, ANQGSEA. This TCR came from an adult in good health. This specimen consisted of peripheral blood, obtained on day 0 of MenACWY control vaccination. The chain couples TRBV29-1 to TRBJ2-5, with TRBD1 identical over 8 bases. CDR3 loop: CSVTGTGQETQYF. In nucleotides, the CDR3 is TGCAGCGTCACCGGGACAGGACAAGAGACCCAGTACTTC.